This passage covers 30 T cell receptor beta chains from one sample sequenced in a study of CD8 T cells in ankylosing spondylitis. Using its own MiXCR run on the 5' RACE reads, TCRdb lists one record per CDR3 protein. The repertoire includes roughly 48,000 distinct CDR3 sequences, approximately 7.4% of them detected once, and around 8.7% sits in the top ten. Sequenced input: blood, either unsorted or a sorted T cell fraction (not recorded which). These receptors all stem from a female donor with ankylosing spondylitis or in good health (not recorded which).

This clonotype appeared many times. This chain joins TRBV20-1 and TRBJ2-1, with 8 bases fitting TRBD2. The germline CDR1 and CDR2 sequences are DFQATT and SNEGSKA (reference sequence). CDR3 length: 15 amino acids. V trimming: 0 bases; J trimming: 10 bases; junction bases outside the gene matches: 11. The CDR3 spells CSARDPWGLEWEQFF. CDR3 nucleotide sequence: TGCAGTGCTAGAGATCCCTGGGGACTAGAGTGGGAGCAGTTCTTC.

There are many counts of this clonotype. The chain combines TRBV4-2 with TRBJ1-1, with a weak D call TRBD1 (6 bases). Trimming pared 0 bases from V and 4 bases from J, leaving 15 bases between. The CDR3 is made up of 16 amino acids. Germline V gives CDR1 LGHNA, CDR2 YNFKEQ. In DNA, the CDR3 is TGTGCCAGCAGCCAAGAAGGGGGGTCGTCTCGCACTGAAGCTTTCTTT. Its translation: CASSQEGGSSRTEAFF.

This clonotype has a count of ten or more. The V call is TRBV5-1, the J call TRBJ2-7; TRBD1 or TRBD2 may be the D gene (5 bases each). The CDR3 length is 15 residues. V was clipped by 4 bases and J by 0 bases, with 14 bases between them. From germline, CDR1 is SGHRS and CDR2 YFSETQ. CDR3 nucleotide sequence: TGCGCCAGCAGCCTGGGGACCACAAGCTCCTACGAGCAGTACGTC. Protein: CASSLGTTSSYEQYV.

This clonotype occurred many times. The CDR3 coding sequence is TGCGCCAGCAGCCCTGGCGACGGGGACTATCAGCCCCAGCATTTT. Protein: CASSPGDGDYQPQHF. The chain is built from TRBV4-1 and TRBJ1-5; D might be TRBD1 (5 bases). Germline CDR1 reads MGHRA; CDR2 reads YSYEKL. The V end lost 4 bases, the J end lost 5 bases, and 15 bases lay between the germline ends. This CDR3 region has 15 residues.

There are many counts of this clonotype. V is TRBV6-2 or TRBV6-3 and J is TRBJ1-1; possible D gene TRBD1, 6 bases. With 5 bases removed from V and 5 bases from J, the gap between germline ends came to 15 bases. The length of the CDR3 is 14 residues. Germline assignment: CDR1 MNHEY and CDR2 SVGEGT. DNA for the CDR3: TGTGCCAGCAGTACCGCGGGGGCATTTACTGAAGCTTTCTTT. Translating it yields CASSTAGAFTEAFF.

This clonotype was detected ten times or more. This chain connects TRBV20-1 to TRBJ2-3; D unresolved. CDR3 length equals 13 residues. The ends were cut back, 6 bases at V and 4 bases at J, with 14 bases in the middle. Germline CDR1 and CDR2: DFQATT and SNEGSKA (reference sequence). The CDR3 loop reads CSAPTEAADTQYF. As DNA, the CDR3 is TGCAGTGCCCCGACCGAGGCCGCAGATACGCAGTATTTT.

This clonotype was found many times. The chain employs TRBV6-2 or TRBV6-3 and TRBJ2-7; tentatively, D is TRBD1 (5 bases). In germline, CDR1 is MNHEY, CDR2 SVGEGT. Trimming left V 4 bases short and J 5 bases short, with 15 bases between. CDR3 length: 14 residues. This CDR3 reads CASSLDNPPHEQYF. Written as DNA, the CDR3 is TGTGCCAGCAGTTTGGACAACCCACCTCACGAGCAGTACTTC.

This clonotype was found many times. The chain couples TRBV12-3 or TRBV12-4 to TRBJ2-3; D is possibly TRBD1 or TRBD2 (5 bases each). This CDR3 region has 16 residues. The ends were cut back, 5 bases at V and 3 bases at J, with 18 bases in the middle. The CDR3, as DNA: TGTGCCAGCAGTCCCTCCGGGACCCACCCGACAGATACGCAGTATTTT. Its protein product is CASSPSGTHPTDTQYF.

The V call is TRBV11-3, the J call TRBJ1-6; TRBD1 matches 8 bases. Trimming took 3 bases from V and 2 from J; bases not matched to a gene: 3. This CDR3 is 16 amino acids long. CDR1 and CDR2 (germline): SGHNT, YENEEA. The chain's CDR3 is CASSFRGLAYNSPLHF. The CDR3 region has the DNA TGTGCCAGCAGCTTCAGGGGGCTGGCCTATAATTCACCCCTCCACTTT. Drawing the rest from reference TRBV11-3 and TRBJ1-6, the complete variable domain is EAGVVQSPRYKIIEKKQPVAFWCNPISGHNTLYWYLQNLGQGPELLIRYENEEAVDDSQLPKDRFSAERLKGVDSTLKIQPAELGDSAVYLCASSFRGLAYNSPLHFGNGTRLTVT.

Many counts were recorded for this clonotype. The chain's CDR3 is CSAPKSGGQETQYF. For the CDR3, the DNA is TGCAGTGCCCCCAAAAGCGGGGGGCAAGAGACCCAGTACTTC. The chain has TRBV20-1 and TRBJ2-5; 9 nucleotides agree with TRBD2. The CDR3 consists of 14 residues. Germline loops: CDR1 DFQATT, CDR2 SNEGSKA (reference sequence). V lost 6 bases to trimming and J lost 2 bases; unmatched junction nucleotides: 7.

This clonotype was seen only a few times. The CDR3 region is CASSSGVWGDFF. DNA of the CDR3: TGTGCCAGCAGTTCCGGTGTTTGGGGCGACTTCTTC. This chain joins TRBV28 and TRBJ2-1; possibly TRBD1 for D (5 bases). There are 12 residues in the CDR3. Looked up from germline, CDR1 is MDHEN and CDR2 is SYDVKM. V dropped 4 bases and J dropped 16 bases, with 17 bases sitting between them. Looking up the rest from reference TRBV28 and TRBJ2-1 gives the full variable domain: DVKVTQSSRYLVKRTGEKVFLECVQDMDHENMFWYRQDPGLGLRLIYFSYDVKMKEKGDIPEGYSVSREKKERFSLILESASTNQTSMYLCASSSGVWGDFFGPGTRLTVL.

This clonotype has a count of ten or more. The chain is built from TRBV28 and TRBJ1-5, with D possibly matching TRBD1 (6 bases). The germline V gene has CDR1 MDHEN and CDR2 SYDVKM. V lost 7 bases and J 4 bases, leaving 14 bases between the germline ends. The CDR3 totals 14 residues. The DNA for the CDR3 is TGTGCCAGCAACTCCCCTACAGGGAATCAGCCCCAGCATTTT. Amino acid sequence: CASNSPTGNQPQHF. Together with reference TRBV28 and TRBJ1-5, the CDR3 gives the full variable domain: DVKVTQSSRYLVKRTGEKVFLECVQDMDHENMFWYRQDPGLGLRLIYFSYDVKMKEKGDIPEGYSVSREKKERFSLILESASTNQTSMYLCASNSPTGNQPQHFGDGTRLSIL.

This clonotype showed up many times. This chain joins TRBV28 and TRBJ1-5; TRBD1 might be the D (5 bases). Germline CDR1 is MDHEN and CDR2 is SYDVKM. Deletions cut 6 bases from V and 2 bases from J, with 14 bases between. The CDR3 runs 15 residues. CDR3 DNA: TGTGCCAGCAGAGGAGCAGGGTTTGGCAATCAGCCCCAGCATTTT. As protein: CASRGAGFGNQPQHF. Full variable domain (remainder filled in from reference TRBV28 and TRBJ1-5): DVKVTQSSRYLVKRTGEKVFLECVQDMDHENMFWYRQDPGLGLRLIYFSYDVKMKEKGDIPEGYSVSREKKERFSLILESASTNQTSMYLCASRGAGFGNQPQHFGDGTRLSIL.

As to this clonotype: Since a much larger clone is just one base distant, this may be a read error. The rearrangement uses TRBV20-1 and TRBJ1-1, with TRBD1 identical over 7 bases. Germline V gives CDR1 DFQATT, CDR2 SNEGSKA (reference sequence). CDR3 length: 13 residues. The CDR3 DNA follows: TGCAGTGCTTATCAGGGGGGTGACACTAAAGCTTTCTTT. It is translated as CSAYQGGDTKAFF.

This clonotype was counted ten times or more. The chain carries TRBV5-1 and TRBJ1-1; D is unresolved. Trimming removed 2 bases at V and 1 base at J, with 12 bases between. Per the germline V gene, CDR1 is SGHRS and CDR2 is YFSETQ. CDR3 size: 15 residues. CDR3 bases: TGCGCCAGCAGCTTACCTGGAAGTCAGAACACTGAAGCTTTCTTT. Translation: CASSLPGSQNTEAFF.

This clonotype occurred many times. CDR3 DNA: TGCGCCAGCAGCTTGGGACAGCCATCTATGGGCTACACCTTC. This sequence encodes CASSLGQPSMGYTF. The chain is built from TRBV5-1 and TRBJ1-2; possibly TRBD1 for D (5 bases). V dropped 0 bases and J dropped 8 bases, with 14 bases sitting between them. CDR1 is SGHRS, CDR2 YFSETQ, per germline. The CDR3 runs 14 residues.

There are many counts of this clonotype. The chain links TRBV7-8 to TRBJ1-2; 12 nucleotides match TRBD1. Trimming at V came to 1 base and at J to 6 bases, leaving 9 bases not matched to a gene. The CDR3 loop spans 17 amino acids. CDR1 is SGHVS and CDR2 is FQNEAQ in the germline V gene. The CDR3 loop is CASSLDGTGGVENGYTF. In DNA, the CDR3 is TGTGCCAGCAGCTTAGATGGGACAGGGGGCGTAGAAAATGGCTACACCTTC. The complete variable domain, with remaining parts taken from reference TRBV7-8 and TRBJ1-2, reads GAGVSQSPRYKVAKRGQDVALRCDPISGHVSLFWYQQALGQGPEFLTYFQNEAQLDKSGLPSDRFFAERPEGSVSTLKIQRTQQEDSAVYLCASSLDGTGGVENGYTFGSGTRLTVV.

The rearrangement joins TRBV7-9 to TRBJ1-4; the match to TRBD1 covers 7 bases. This CDR3 comprises 14 residues. The germline gives CDR1 SEHNR, CDR2 FQNEAQ (reference sequence). J lost 7 bases, V lost 1 base, and 3 bases had no gene match. The CDR3 here is CASSLETGAEKLFF. The DNA for the CDR3 is TGTGCCAGCAGCTTAGAAACAGGGGCTGAAAAACTGTTTTTT.

V gene TRBV13 combines with J gene TRBJ1-5; 7 bases align to TRBD1. The V and J ends lost 3 bases and 6 bases, in that order; junction bases with no gene match: 5. The CDR3 is made up of 14 amino acids. Germline V lookup: CDR1 PRHDT, CDR2 FYEKMQ (reference sequence). CDR3 sequence reads: CASSFGTDGQPQHF. CDR3 bases: TGTGCCAGCAGCTTTGGGACAGATGGTCAGCCCCAGCATTTT.

This clonotype has at least ten counts. The chain is built from TRBV10-3 and TRBJ1-3, with D possibly matching TRBD1 (6 bases). CDR1 is ENHRY, CDR2 SYGVKD, per germline. The V end lost 6 bases, the J end lost 0 bases, and 12 bases lay between the germline ends. This CDR3 region has 15 residues. The DNA of the CDR3 is TGTGCCATCAGACCACAGGGTCTCTCTGGAAACACCATATATTTT. Encoded protein: CAIRPQGLSGNTIYF.

The chain recombines TRBV7-2 with TRBJ1-2; D might be TRBD1 (6 bases). In germline, CDR1 is SGHTA, CDR2 FQGNSA. The CDR3 extends over 13 amino acids. The ends were cut back, 2 bases at V and 6 bases at J, with 10 bases in the middle. The CDR3 loop reads CASSLTGRDGYTF. The CDR3, as DNA: TGTGCCAGCAGCTTAACAGGGAGGGATGGCTACACCTTC.

There are many counts of this clonotype. The chain is built from TRBV4-3 and TRBJ2-7; D call uncertain. Germline V gene data show CDR1 as LGHNA and CDR2 as YSLEER. V lost 0 bases and J lost 4, with 10 bases in between. This CDR3 contains 14 residues. DNA for the CDR3: TGCGCCAGCAGCCAAGATCGGGCGGCATACGAGCAGTACTTC. It translates to CASSQDRAAYEQYF.

This clonotype was detected ten times or more. The rearrangement links TRBV5-1 to TRBJ1-1; the D is unclear. The CDR3 spans 14 residues. Germline V CDR1 and CDR2: SGHRS, YFSETQ. V lost 1 base, J lost 5 bases, and 12 bases lay in between. CDR3 nucleotides: TGCGCCAGCAGCTTGAGCCCGCGTGGGACTGAAGCTTTCTTT. Translating it yields CASSLSPRGTEAFF. Together with reference TRBV5-1 and TRBJ1-1, the CDR3 gives the full variable domain: KAGVTQTPRYLIKTRGQQVTLSCSPISGHRSVSWYQQTPGQGLQFLFEYFSETQRNKGNFPGRFSGRQFSNSRSEMNVSTLELGDSALYLCASSLSPRGTEAFFGQGTRLTVV.

This clonotype appeared many times. The chain combines TRBV12-1 with TRBJ2-2; the DNA was not used to check the table's D call, TRBD1. TRBV12-1 is given as a pseudogene. The CDR3 length is 17 residues. CDR3 protein: CASSSANRGQWTGELFF. Written as DNA, the CDR3 is TGTGCCAGCAGCTCCGCAAACAGGGGGCAGTGGACCGGGGAGCTGTTTTTT.

This clonotype has at least ten counts. CDR3 region: CASSAPGQANTGELFF. CDR3 nucleotide sequence: TGTGCCAGCAGCGCGCCGGGACAGGCGAACACCGGGGAGCTGTTTTTT. This chain joins TRBV11-2 and TRBJ2-2, with 8 bases lining up with TRBD1. The CDR3 is 16 amino acids. Looked up from germline, CDR1 is SGHAT and CDR2 is FQNNGV. Unmatched junction bases numbered 5, after V lost 5 bases and J lost 0 bases.

Concerning this clonotype itself: One base away lies a much larger clone, so this may be a sequencing read error. The gene calls are TRBV6-1 and TRBJ1-2, with D hard to call. The CDR3 is 13 amino acids. The V end was cut by 7 bases, the J end by 5 bases, with 14 bases between. CDR1 is MNHNS, CDR2 SASEGT, per germline. CDR3 sequence (DNA): TGTGCCAGCAAAACGTTACGACCTTATGGCTACACCTTC. Translating gives CASKTLRPYGYTF.

This clonotype showed up many times. The chain joins TRBV5-1 to TRBJ1-4; 7 nucleotides agree with TRBD1. V was pared by 5 bases and J by 1 base, with 8 bases of the junction left unmatched. Germline-derived CDR1 and CDR2 are SGHRS and YFSETQ. The CDR3 loop spans 16 amino acids. The CDR3 sequence is CASSSTGEGTNEKLFF. CDR3 DNA sequence: TGCGCCAGCAGTTCTACAGGGGAGGGAACTAATGAAAAACTGTTTTTT. Together with reference TRBV5-1 and TRBJ1-4, the CDR3 gives the full variable domain: KAGVTQTPRYLIKTRGQQVTLSCSPISGHRSVSWYQQTPGQGLQFLFEYFSETQRNKGNFPGRFSGRQFSNSRSEMNVSTLELGDSALYLCASSSTGEGTNEKLFFGSGTQLSVL.

This clonotype was seen at least ten times. The V and J genes are TRBV2 and TRBJ2-2; D uncertain. Germline assignment: CDR1 SNHLY and CDR2 FYNNEI. V lost 5 bases to trimming and J lost 8 bases, with 9 bases between them. This CDR3 region has 12 residues. CDR3 DNA: TGTGCCAGCAGTTTAGCATCAGGGGAGCTGTTTTTT. It translates to CASSLASGELFF.

This clonotype was counted between two and nine times. V gene TRBV7-9 combines with J gene TRBJ1-1; no clear D gene. The V and J ends lost 9 bases and 8 bases respectively, with 10 bases between them. This CDR3 contains 10 residues. Germline CDR1 SEHNR, CDR2 FQNEAQ (reference sequence). CDR3 protein: CASAGIEAFF. In nucleotides, the CDR3 is TGTGCCAGTGCCGGCATAGAAGCTTTCTTT.

This clonotype has at least ten counts. The chain combines TRBV12-3 or TRBV12-4 with TRBJ1-6; D may be TRBD1 (6 bases). This CDR3 is 14 amino acids long. V gave up 3 bases and J gave up 7 bases, with 10 bases separating them. This CDR3 is CASSLGRGNSPLHF. In nucleotides, the CDR3 is TGTGCCAGCAGTTTGGGGAGGGGGAATTCACCCCTCCACTTT.